Sequencing of this TCR beta chain was carried out in a study of blood T cell repertoires in COVID-19. V was clipped by 1 base and J by 4 bases, with 13 bases between them. This CDR3 comprises 15 residues. The germline CDR1 and CDR2 sequences are SGHAT and FQNNGV. Here immunoSEQ multiplex PCR was the method, and the copy in TCRdb shows in-frame clones only, minus some. Of fewer than 250,000 clones listed, less than 80% are singletons. This sequence joins TRBV11-2 and TRBJ1-2; the D gene is possibly TRBD1 (5 bases). This TCR derives from a woman between 45 and 60 years old with acute or convalescent COVID-19. Sequencing input: peripheral blood. The CDR3 bases are TGTGCCAGCAGCTTAGGCAGGGTGCGAAGCTATGGCTACACCTTC. Translated: CASSLGRVRSYGYTF.